A selection of T cell receptor beta chains follows, all from one sample in a study of OX40 agonist ivuxolimab in advanced cancers. Libraries were prepared by immunoSEQ multiplex PCR; TCRdb keeps only in-frame clonotypes and omits some of them. The top ten hold roughly 6% of the sample, which has roughly 76,000 clones, 80% to 90% seen once. This material consisted of CD4+ or CD8+ T cells sorted from blood, taken in a trial of the OX40 agonist ivuxolimab. These receptors were taken from an adult with an advanced solid tumor such as melanoma, head and neck, liver or kidney cancer. CDR3s include the opening cysteine and the closing phenylalanine or tryptophan. Fields, in order: clone size, V gene, J gene, D gene, CDR3 protein, CDR3 DNA. A D gene is named only where the DNA matches it firmly. Size values are once, few and many counts, or a class for expanded clones, and some rows have none.

>NA|TRBV5-6|TRBJ1-1|TRBD1
CASSSPGGRVQTEAFF
TGTGCCAGCAGCTCCCCAGGGGGAAGGGTGCAAACTGAAGCTTTCTTT
>NA|TRBV7-2|TRBJ1-1|NA
CASSLAAAREGTEAFF
TGTGCCAGCAGCTTAGCAGCGGCCAGGGAAGGAACTGAAGCTTTCTTT
>NA|TRBV9|TRBJ2-7|NA
CASSVSGYNYEQYF
TGTGCCAGCAGCGTTAGCGGATATAACTACGAGCAGTACTTC
>NA|TRBV27|TRBJ2-7|NA
CASSRVGSYEQYF
TGTGCCAGCAGCCGCGTGGGGTCCTACGAGCAGTACTTC
>NA|TRBV6-5|TRBJ2-3|TRBD1
CASSGAGTGTDTQYF
TGTGCCAGCAGTGGGGCCGGGACAGGCACAGATACGCAGTATTTT
>NA|TRBV6-5|TRBJ1-1|NA
CASRLPGTQNTEAFF
TGTGCCAGCAGGCTGCCCGGGACACAGAACACTGAAGCTTTCTTT
>NA|TRBV11-1|TRBJ2-7|NA
CASSFPGTPYEQYF
TGTGCCAGCAGCTTCCCAGGGACCCCCTACGAGCAGTACTTC
>NA|TRBV19|TRBJ1-6|NA
CASGEGTNSPLHF
TGTGCCAGTGGGGAGGGGACAAATTCACCCCTCCACTTT
>NA|TRBV5-1|TRBJ2-7|NA
CASSLGSSSYEQYF
TGCGCCAGCAGCTTGGGGTCCAGCTCCTACGAGCAGTACTTC
>NA|TRBV9|TRBJ2-5|TRBD1
CASSSRTGEKTQYF
TGTGCCAGCAGCTCTCGGACAGGGGAAAAGACCCAGTACTTC
>NA|TRBV5-1|TRBJ1-6|TRBD1
CASSLAGGGSPLHF
TGCGCCAGCAGCTTGGCAGGGGGCGGTTCACCCCTCCACTTT
>NA|TRBV2|TRBJ2-3|NA
CASSGAASRTADTQYF
TGTGCCAGCAGTGGAGCCGCTAGCAGAACGGCAGATACGCAGTATTTT
>NA|TRBV7-2|TRBJ1-6|NA
CASSLGEPLHF
TGTGCCAGCAGCTTAGGAGAGCCCCTCCACTTT
>many|TRBV7-6|TRBJ2-7|NA
CASSLVGGGTGEQYF
TGTGCCAGCAGCTTAGTAGGGGGAGGTACCGGCGAGCAGTACTTC
>NA|TRBV7-8|TRBJ1-1|NA
CASSPRREGAFF
TGTGCCAGCAGCCCGAGGAGGGAAGGAGCTTTCTTT
>few|TRBV6-4|TRBJ2-1|NA
CASSDQGNMGEQFF
TGTGCCAGCAGTGACCAGGGGAATATGGGAGAGCAGTTCTTC
>medium-sized|TRBV30|TRBJ1-1|NA
CAWSLEGNTEAFF
TGTGCCTGGAGTCTTGAGGGGAACACTGAAGCTTTCTTT
>NA|TRBV27|TRBJ2-3|NA
CASRLPSTDTQYF
TGTGCCAGCAGATTGCCCAGCACAGATACGCAGTATTTT
>NA|TRBV2|TRBJ2-7|NA
CASNRDSYEQYF
TGTGCCAGCAATCGGGACTCCTACGAGCAGTACTTC
>NA|TRBV13|TRBJ1-6|NA
CASSFLTQGRGNSPLHF
TGTGCCAGCAGCTTTCTTACACAGGGTCGCGGTAATTCACCCCTCCACTTT
>NA|TRBV5-8|TRBJ1-4|TRBD1
CASSLGQGGGNEKLFF
TGTGCCAGCAGCTTGGGACAGGGCGGCGGTAATGAAAAACTGTTTTTT
>NA|TRBV7-9|TRBJ2-1|TRBD2
CASSWEGNEQFF
TGTGCCAGCAGCTGGGAGGGGAATGAGCAGTTCTTC
>NA|TRBV5-1|TRBJ1-6|NA
CASSKGENSPLHF
TGCGCCAGCAGCAAGGGGGAGAATTCACCCCTCCACTTT
>NA|TRBV15|TRBJ2-7|NA
CATRDKSSYEQYF
TGTGCCACCAGGGACAAGAGCTCCTACGAGCAGTACTTC
>NA|TRBV19|TRBJ2-3|NA
CASSIVTSLSTDTQYF
TGTGCCAGTAGTATAGTGACCAGTTTGAGCACAGATACGCAGTATTTT
>NA|TRBV5-4|TRBJ1-1|NA
CASSSRASTGNTEAFF
TGTGCCAGCAGCTCCCGGGCCTCCACAGGGAACACTGAAGCTTTCTTT
>NA|TRBV7-6|TRBJ2-1|NA
CASSLGVGNEQFF
TGTGCCAGCAGCTTAGGGGTGGGTAATGAGCAGTTCTTC
>NA|TRBV6-5|TRBJ1-5|NA
CASSNEDSSNQPQHF
TGTGCCAGCAGTAACGAGGACAGTAGCAATCAGCCCCAGCATTTT
>NA|TRBV19|TRBJ2-6|NA
CASTSMDAPPNGANVLTF
TGTGCCAGTACCTCTATGGACGCCCCCCCCAATGGGGCCAACGTCCTGACTTTC
>NA|TRBV2|TRBJ2-6|NA
CASRYKITDTSRANVLTF
TGTGCCAGCAGGTACAAAATTACCGATACAAGTCGGGCCAACGTCCTGACTTTC
>NA|TRBV9|TRBJ2-3|TRBD2
CASSRGTSALGATDTQYF
TGTGCCAGCAGTAGGGGGACTAGCGCCCTCGGGGCCACAGATACGCAGTATTTT
>few|TRBV27|TRBJ2-7|TRBD1
CASGTGGSEQYF
TGTGCCAGCGGTACAGGGGGAAGCGAGCAGTACTTC
>NA|TRBV7-9|TRBJ1-2|NA
CASSDSTGLYGYTF
TGTGCCAGCAGCGATTCGACAGGACTCTATGGCTACACCTTC
>NA|TRBV5-4|TRBJ2-3|TRBD2
CASSSPTSGGLADTQYF
TGTGCCAGCAGCTCTCCGACTAGCGGGGGTTTAGCGGATACGCAGTATTTT
>few|TRBV18|TRBJ1-4|NA
CASSSARESNEKLFF
TGTGCCAGCTCGTCCGCGAGGGAAAGTAATGAAAAACTGTTTTTT
>NA|TRBV27|TRBJ2-2|TRBD1
CASSTGGYHANTGELFF
TGTGCCAGCTCCACAGGGGGTTATCATGCGAACACCGGGGAGCTGTTTTTT
>NA|TRBV6-6|TRBJ2-2|NA
CASSSRANTGELFF
TGTGCCAGCAGTTCTAGGGCGAACACCGGGGAGCTGTTTTTT
>NA|TRBV10-1|TRBJ2-3|NA
CASSVGPTDTQYF
TGCGCCAGCAGTGTGGGGCCCACAGATACGCAGTATTTT
>NA|TRBV5-1|TRBJ1-2|TRBD1
CASSFDSGTGFLGYTF
TGCGCCAGCAGCTTCGACTCCGGGACAGGGTTTCTTGGCTACACCTTC
>NA|TRBV29-1|TRBJ1-3|NA
CSVERVAGNTIYF
TGCAGCGTTGAACGAGTAGCTGGAAACACCATATATTTT
>NA|TRBV11-1|TRBJ2-3|NA
CASSLSGDRTDTQYF
TGTGCCAGCAGCTTAAGTGGGGACCGCACAGATACGCAGTATTTT
>few|TRBV7-2|TRBJ2-1|TRBD2
CASSPWGSGGEQFF
TGTGCCAGCAGCCCCTGGGGTAGCGGGGGTGAGCAGTTCTTC
>NA|TRBV19|TRBJ1-5|TRBD1
CASRPTGGYDQPQHF
TGTGCCAGTAGGCCTACAGGGGGCTACGATCAGCCCCAGCATTTT
>NA|TRBV11-3|TRBJ2-5|NA
CASSVGSETQYF
TGTGCCAGCAGCGTGGGCTCGGAGACCCAGTACTTC
>NA|TRBV6-5|TRBJ2-5|NA
CASSYTLVGTQYF
TGTGCCAGCAGTTACACGCTGGTTGGGACCCAGTACTTC
>NA|TRBV9|TRBJ1-4|NA
CASSVGGGTNEKLFF
TGTGCCAGCAGCGTGGGGGGTGGCACTAATGAAAAACTGTTTTTT
>NA|TRBV7-2|TRBJ2-1|TRBD2
CASSYRLAGALSYNEQFF
TGTGCCAGCAGCTACCGACTAGCGGGGGCCCTCTCCTACAATGAGCAGTTCTTC
>NA|TRBV18|TRBJ2-5|NA
CASSPNANQETQYF
TGTGCCAGCTCACCCAATGCAAATCAAGAGACCCAGTACTTC
>few|TRBV9|TRBJ1-1|NA
CASSVTEMNTEAFF
TGTGCCAGCAGCGTTACCGAGATGAACACTGAAGCTTTCTTT